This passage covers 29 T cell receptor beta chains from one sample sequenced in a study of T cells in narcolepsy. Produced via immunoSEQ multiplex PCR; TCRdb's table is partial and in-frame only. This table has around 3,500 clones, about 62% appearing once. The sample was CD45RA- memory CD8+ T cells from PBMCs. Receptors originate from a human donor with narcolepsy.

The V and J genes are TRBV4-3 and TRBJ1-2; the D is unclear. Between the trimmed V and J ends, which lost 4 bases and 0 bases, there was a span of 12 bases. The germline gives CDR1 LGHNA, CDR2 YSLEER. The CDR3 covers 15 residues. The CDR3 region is CASSLNPNTNYGYTF. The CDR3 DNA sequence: TGCGCCAGCAGCCTAAACCCTAATACTAACTATGGCTACACCTTC.

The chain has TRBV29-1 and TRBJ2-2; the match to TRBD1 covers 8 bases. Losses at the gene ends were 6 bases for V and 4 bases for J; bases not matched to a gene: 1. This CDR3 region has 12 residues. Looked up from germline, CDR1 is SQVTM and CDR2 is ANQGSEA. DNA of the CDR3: TGCAGCGTCGGACAGGGCACCGGGGAGCTGTTTTTT. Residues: CSVGQGTGELFF.

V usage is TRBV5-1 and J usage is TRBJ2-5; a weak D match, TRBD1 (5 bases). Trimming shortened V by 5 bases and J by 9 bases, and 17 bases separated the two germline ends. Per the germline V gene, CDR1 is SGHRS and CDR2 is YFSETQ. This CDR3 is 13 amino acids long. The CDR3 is CASSPVTARAQYF. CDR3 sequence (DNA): TGCGCCAGCAGTCCGGTGACAGCCCGGGCCCAGTACTTC.

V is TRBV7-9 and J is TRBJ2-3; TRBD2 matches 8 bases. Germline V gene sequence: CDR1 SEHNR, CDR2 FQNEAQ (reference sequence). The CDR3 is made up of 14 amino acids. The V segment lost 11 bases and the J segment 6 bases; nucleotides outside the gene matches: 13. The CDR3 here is CACQAGASGDTQYF. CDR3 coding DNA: TGTGCCTGCCAAGCGGGGGCCTCGGGGGATACGCAGTATTTT.

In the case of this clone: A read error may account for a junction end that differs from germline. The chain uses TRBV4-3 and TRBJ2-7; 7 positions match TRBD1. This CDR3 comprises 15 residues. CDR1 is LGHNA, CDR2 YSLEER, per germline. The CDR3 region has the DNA TGCGCCAGCAGCCAACAAAGGACAGGCTCCCACGAGCAGTGCTTC. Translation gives CASSQQRTGSHEQCF.

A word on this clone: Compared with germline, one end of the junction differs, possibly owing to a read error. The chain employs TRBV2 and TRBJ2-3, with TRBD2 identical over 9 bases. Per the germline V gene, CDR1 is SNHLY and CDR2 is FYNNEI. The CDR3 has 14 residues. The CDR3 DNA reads TGTGCCAGCAGTCCCGGGACTAGCAGAGATACGCAGTATTTT. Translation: CASSPGTSRDTQYF.

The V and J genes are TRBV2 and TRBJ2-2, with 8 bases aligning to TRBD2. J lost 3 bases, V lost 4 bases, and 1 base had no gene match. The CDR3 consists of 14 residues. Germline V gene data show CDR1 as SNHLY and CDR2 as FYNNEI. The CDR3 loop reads CASSAGGDTGELFF. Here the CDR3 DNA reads TGTGCCAGCAGTGCCGGGGGGGACACCGGGGAGCTGTTTTTT.

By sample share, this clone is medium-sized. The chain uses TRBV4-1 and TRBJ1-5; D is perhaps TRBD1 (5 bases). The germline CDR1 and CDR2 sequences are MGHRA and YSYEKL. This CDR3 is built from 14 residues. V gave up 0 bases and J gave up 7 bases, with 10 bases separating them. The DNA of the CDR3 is TGCGCCAGCAGCCAAGATAGGGGTTTCCAGCCCCAGCATTTT. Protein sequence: CASSQDRGFQPQHF.

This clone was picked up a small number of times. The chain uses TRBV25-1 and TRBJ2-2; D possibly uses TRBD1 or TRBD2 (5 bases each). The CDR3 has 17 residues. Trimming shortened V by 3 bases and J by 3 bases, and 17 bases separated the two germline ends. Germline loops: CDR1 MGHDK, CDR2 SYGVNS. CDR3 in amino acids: CASSDEDNVGDTGELFF. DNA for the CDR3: TGTGCCAGCAGTGACGAGGATAACGTGGGGGACACCGGGGAGCTGTTTTTT.

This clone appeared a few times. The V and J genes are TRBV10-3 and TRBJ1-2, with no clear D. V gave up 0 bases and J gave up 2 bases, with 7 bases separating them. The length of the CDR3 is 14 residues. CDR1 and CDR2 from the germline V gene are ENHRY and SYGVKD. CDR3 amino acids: CAISESWENYGYTF. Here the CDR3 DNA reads TGTGCCATCAGTGAGTCTTGGGAGAACTATGGCTACACCTTC.

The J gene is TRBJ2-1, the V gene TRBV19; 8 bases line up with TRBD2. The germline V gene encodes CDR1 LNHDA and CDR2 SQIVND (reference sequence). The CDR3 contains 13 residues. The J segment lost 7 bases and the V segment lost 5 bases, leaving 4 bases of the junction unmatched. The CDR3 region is CASSVGGANEQFF. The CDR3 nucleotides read TGTGCCAGTAGTGTCGGGGGGGCGAATGAGCAGTTCTTC.

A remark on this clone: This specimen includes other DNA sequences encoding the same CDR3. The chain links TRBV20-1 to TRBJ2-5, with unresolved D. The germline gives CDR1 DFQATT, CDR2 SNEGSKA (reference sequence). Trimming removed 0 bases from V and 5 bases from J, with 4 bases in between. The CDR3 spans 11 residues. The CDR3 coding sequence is TGCAGTGCTAGAGAGGGCGAGACCCAGTACTTC. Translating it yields CSAREGETQYF.

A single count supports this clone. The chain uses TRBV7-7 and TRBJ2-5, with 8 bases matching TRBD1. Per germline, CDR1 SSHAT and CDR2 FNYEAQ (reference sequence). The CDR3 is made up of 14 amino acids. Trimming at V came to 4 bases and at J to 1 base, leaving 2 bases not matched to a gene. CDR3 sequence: CASSSGQVQETQYF. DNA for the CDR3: TGTGCCAGCAGCTCGGGACAGGTCCAAGAGACCCAGTACTTC.

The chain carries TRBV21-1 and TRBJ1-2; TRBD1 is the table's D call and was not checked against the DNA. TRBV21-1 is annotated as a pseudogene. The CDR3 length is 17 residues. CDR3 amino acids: CASSTRTGPDTNYGYTF. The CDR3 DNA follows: TGTGCCAGCAGCACTCGGACAGGGCCCGATACTAACTATGGCTACACCTTC.

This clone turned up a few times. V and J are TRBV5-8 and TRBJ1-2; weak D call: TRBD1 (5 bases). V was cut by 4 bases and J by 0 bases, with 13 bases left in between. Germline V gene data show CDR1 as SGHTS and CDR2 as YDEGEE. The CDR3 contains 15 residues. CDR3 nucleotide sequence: TGTGCCAGCAGCCCGGTGCAGGGTCCTAACTATGGCTACACCTTC. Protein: CASSPVQGPNYGYTF.

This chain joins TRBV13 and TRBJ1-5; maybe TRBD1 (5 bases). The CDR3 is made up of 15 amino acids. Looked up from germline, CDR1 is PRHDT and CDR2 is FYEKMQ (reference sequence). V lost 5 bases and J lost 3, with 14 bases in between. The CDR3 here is CASSLRGAANQPQHF. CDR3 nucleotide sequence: TGTGCCAGCAGCCTACGAGGGGCGGCCAATCAGCCCCAGCATTTT. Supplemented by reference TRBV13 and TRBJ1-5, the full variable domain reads AAGVIQSPRHLIKEKRETATLKCYPIPRHDTVYWYQQGPGQDPQFLISFYEKMQSDKGSIPDRFSAQQFSDYHSELNMSSLELGDSALYFCASSLRGAANQPQHFGDGTRLSIL.

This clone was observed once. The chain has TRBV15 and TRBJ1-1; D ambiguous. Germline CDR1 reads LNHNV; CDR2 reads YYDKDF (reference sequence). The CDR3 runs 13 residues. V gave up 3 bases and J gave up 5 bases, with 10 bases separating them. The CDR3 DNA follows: TGTGCCACCAGCAGGGCCACAGAGACTGAAGCTTTCTTT. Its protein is CATSRATETEAFF.

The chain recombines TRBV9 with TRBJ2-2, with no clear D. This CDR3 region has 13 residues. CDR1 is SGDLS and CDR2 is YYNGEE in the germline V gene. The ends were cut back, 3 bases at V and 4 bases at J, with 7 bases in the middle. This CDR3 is CASSAGGTGELFF. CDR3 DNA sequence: TGTGCCAGCAGCGCGGGTGGCACCGGGGAGCTGTTTTTT.

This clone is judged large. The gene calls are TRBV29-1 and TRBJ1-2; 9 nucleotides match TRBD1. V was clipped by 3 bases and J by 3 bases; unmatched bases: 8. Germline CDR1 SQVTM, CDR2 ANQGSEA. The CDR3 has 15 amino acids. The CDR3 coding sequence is TGCAGCGTTGAGACTACAGGGGGCGCGGACTATGGCTACACCTTC. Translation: CSVETTGGADYGYTF.

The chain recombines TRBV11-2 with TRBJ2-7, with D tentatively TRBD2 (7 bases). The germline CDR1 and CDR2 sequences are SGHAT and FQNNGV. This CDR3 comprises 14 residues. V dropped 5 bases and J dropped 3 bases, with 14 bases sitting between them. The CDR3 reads CASSGGGGRYEQYF. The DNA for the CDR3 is TGTGCCAGCAGCGGAGGGGGGGGTCGCTACGAGCAGTACTTC.

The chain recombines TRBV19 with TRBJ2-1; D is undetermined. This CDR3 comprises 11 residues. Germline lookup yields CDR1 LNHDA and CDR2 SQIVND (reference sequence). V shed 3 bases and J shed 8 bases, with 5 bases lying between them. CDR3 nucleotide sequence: TGTGCCAGTAGTATGGGGTATGAGCAGTTCTTC. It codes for CASSMGYEQFF.

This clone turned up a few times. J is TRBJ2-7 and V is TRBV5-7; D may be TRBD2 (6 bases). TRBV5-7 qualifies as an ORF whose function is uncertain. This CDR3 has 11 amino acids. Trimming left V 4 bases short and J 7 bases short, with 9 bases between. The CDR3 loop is CASSAGREQYF. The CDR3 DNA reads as TGTGCCAGCAGCGCGGGGCGGGAGCAGTACTTC.

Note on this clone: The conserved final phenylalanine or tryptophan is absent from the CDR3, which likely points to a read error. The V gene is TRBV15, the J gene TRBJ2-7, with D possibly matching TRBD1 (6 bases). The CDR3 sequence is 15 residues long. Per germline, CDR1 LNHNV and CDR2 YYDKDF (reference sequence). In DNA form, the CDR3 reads TGTGCCACCAGCAGAGAACAGGGTATGGCCTACGGGCAGTACTCC. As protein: CATSREQGMAYGQYS.

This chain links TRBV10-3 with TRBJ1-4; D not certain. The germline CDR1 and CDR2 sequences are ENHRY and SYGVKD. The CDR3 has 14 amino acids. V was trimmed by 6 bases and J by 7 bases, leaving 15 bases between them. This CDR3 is CAISAVWQVEKLFF. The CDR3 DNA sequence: TGTGCCATCAGCGCCGTATGGCAGGTTGAAAAACTGTTTTTT.

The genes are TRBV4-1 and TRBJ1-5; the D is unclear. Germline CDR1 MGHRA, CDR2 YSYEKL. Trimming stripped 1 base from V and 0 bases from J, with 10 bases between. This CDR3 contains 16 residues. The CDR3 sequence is CASSQVLGYSNQPQHF. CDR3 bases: TGCGCCAGCAGCCAAGTTTTGGGATATAGCAATCAGCCCCAGCATTTT.

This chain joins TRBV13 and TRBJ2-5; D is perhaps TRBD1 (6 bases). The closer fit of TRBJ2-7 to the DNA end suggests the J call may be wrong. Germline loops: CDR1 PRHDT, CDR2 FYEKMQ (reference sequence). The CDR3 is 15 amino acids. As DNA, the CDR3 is TGTGCCAGCAGAAATATCCGGGACACTTACTACGAGCAGTACTTC. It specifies CASRNIRDTYYEQYF.

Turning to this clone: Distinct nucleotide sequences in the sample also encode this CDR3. CDR3 in amino acids: CASSFLGLAGDQETQYF. For the CDR3, the DNA is TGTGCCAGTAGTTTCCTTGGACTAGCGGGAGATCAAGAGACCCAGTACTTC. This chain connects TRBV19 to TRBJ2-5, with 13 bases that match TRBD2. CDR1 is LNHDA and CDR2 is SQIVND in the germline V gene (reference sequence). The CDR3 runs to 17 residues. Trimming took 5 bases from V and 2 from J; bases not matched to a gene: 8.

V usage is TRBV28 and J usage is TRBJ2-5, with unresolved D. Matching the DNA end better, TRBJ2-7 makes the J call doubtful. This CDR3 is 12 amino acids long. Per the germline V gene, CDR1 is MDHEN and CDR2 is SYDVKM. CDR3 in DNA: TGTGCCAGCAGTTACTACAGTTTCGAGCAGTACTTC. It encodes CASSYYSFEQYF.

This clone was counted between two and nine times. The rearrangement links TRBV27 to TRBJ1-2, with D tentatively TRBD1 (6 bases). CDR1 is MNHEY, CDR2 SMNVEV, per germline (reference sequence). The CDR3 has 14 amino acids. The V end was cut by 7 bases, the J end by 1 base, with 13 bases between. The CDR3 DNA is TGTGCCAGCACATCAGGGGACATTAACTATGGCTACACCTTC. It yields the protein CASTSGDINYGYTF.